A single sample gave rise to the 29 T cell receptor beta chains below, sequenced in a study of PD-1 blockade in mismatch repair-deficient tumors. The assay was immunoSEQ multiplex PCR, and TCRdb's table has in-frame clones only and misses some. The table has 25,000 to 30,000 clones, about 88% seen once. The sequences come from PBMCs, collected before pembrolizumab treatment. The receptors come from an adult with mismatch repair-deficient cancer.

The CDR3 nucleotides are TGTGCCAGCTCTTTTCCTGACAGGATAGGCTACACCTTC. Amino acid sequence: CASSFPDRIGYTF. This chain connects TRBV28 to TRBJ1-2, with D perhaps TRBD1 (6 bases). V shed 8 bases and J shed 8 bases, with 18 bases lying between them. The germline gives CDR1 MDHEN, CDR2 SYDVKM. The CDR3 extends over 13 amino acids.

V gene TRBV11-2 combines with J gene TRBJ2-2; D ambiguous. This CDR3 comprises 14 residues. V lost 3 bases, J lost 0 bases, and 5 bases lay in between. Germline loops: CDR1 SGHAT, CDR2 FQNNGV. In DNA, the CDR3 is TGTGCCAGCAGCTTCCAATCGAACACCGGGGAGCTGTTTTTT. It specifies CASSFQSNTGELFF.

The table lists this clone with a count of one. The chain uses TRBV2 and TRBJ1-2; the match to TRBD1 covers 9 bases. This CDR3 spans 15 amino acids. Germline CDR1 reads SNHLY; CDR2 reads FYNNEI. With V trimmed by 4 bases and J by 1 base, 4 bases remained unmatched. The CDR3 nucleotides read TGTGCCAGCAGTGTTCGACAGGGGGGTAACTATGGCTACACCTTC. Its protein is CASSVRQGGNYGYTF.

This clone was counted a single time. V usage is TRBV20-1 and J usage is TRBJ2-5, with D perhaps TRBD1 (6 bases). The CDR3 is made up of 11 amino acids. V was clipped by 8 bases and J by 4 bases, with 11 bases between them. Germline V gene data show CDR1 as DFQATT and CDR2 as SNEGSKA (reference sequence). This chain's CDR3 is CSHRVRETQYF. The CDR3 DNA follows: TGCAGTCACAGGGTTCGAGAGACCCAGTACTTC.

J is TRBJ1-1 and V is TRBV5-1; 8 bases agree with TRBD1. The CDR3 loop spans 21 amino acids. Germline V gene data show CDR1 as SGHRS and CDR2 as YFSETQ. The J segment lost 0 bases and the V segment lost 4 bases, leaving 23 bases of the junction unmatched. CDR3 region: CASSPPGQALPHYPVNTEAFF. CDR3 sequence (DNA): TGCGCCAGCAGCCCTCCGGGACAGGCCTTACCCCACTACCCCGTGAACACTGAAGCTTTCTTT.

The V gene is TRBV4-2, the J gene TRBJ2-3; the match to TRBD2 covers 10 bases. The CDR3 has 16 residues. V was clipped by 4 bases and J by 0 bases; unmatched bases: 4. Looked up from germline, CDR1 is LGHNA and CDR2 is YNFKEQ. The DNA of the CDR3 is TGTGCCAGCAGCCGAGCGGGAGGGTCTAGCACAGATACGCAGTATTTT. The encoded protein is CASSRAGGSSTDTQYF.

The chain carries TRBV25-1 and TRBJ1-6, with D unresolved. V shed 2 bases and J shed 6 bases, with 11 bases lying between them. The CDR3 contains 15 residues. The germline V gene encodes CDR1 MGHDK and CDR2 SYGVNS. In DNA form, the CDR3 reads TGTGCCAGCAGTGAAAGCCGCGCGGGTAATTCACCCCTCCACTTT. Amino acids: CASSESRAGNSPLHF.

The genes are TRBV15 and TRBJ1-4, with unresolved D. Germline V gene lookup returns CDR1 LNHNV and CDR2 YYDKDF (reference sequence). The germline V and J ends were trimmed by 5 bases and 6 bases, with 16 bases remaining between them. The CDR3 is 15 amino acids. The CDR3 spells CATSESGEGDEKLFF. DNA for the CDR3: TGTGCCACCAGCGAATCCGGGGAAGGAGATGAAAAACTGTTTTTT. The full variable domain, in which reference TRBV15 and TRBJ1-4 provide the parts outside the CDR3, is DAMVIQNPRYQVTQFGKPVTLSCSQTLNHNVMYWYQQKSSQAPKLLFHYYDKDFNNEADTPDNFQSRRPNTSFCFLDIRSPGLGDTAMYLCATSESGEGDEKLFFGSGTQLSVL.

V and J are TRBV5-1 and TRBJ1-2, with D possibly being TRBD1 (6 bases). Germline V gives CDR1 SGHRS, CDR2 YFSETQ. The CDR3 runs to 14 residues. The V and J ends lost 5 bases and 4 bases respectively, with 15 bases between them. DNA for the CDR3: TGCGCCAGCAGGCCTACGGGGGGCACCTATGGCTACACCTTC. Its protein product is CASRPTGGTYGYTF.

CDR3 nucleotides: TGTGCCAGCAGTCCCCAGGGACAGGGGCGCATTGGGGAACTGTTTTTT. Translated: CASSPQGQGRIGELFF. The rearrangement links TRBV28 to TRBJ1-4, with TRBD1 matching 10 bases. Looked up from germline, CDR1 is MDHEN and CDR2 is SYDVKM. The J segment lost 12 bases and the V segment lost 5 bases, leaving 15 bases of the junction unmatched. The CDR3 totals 16 residues.

The chain has TRBV10-1 and TRBJ2-1; TRBD2 agrees at 12 bases. The CDR3 loop spans 14 amino acids. Trimming cost V 4 bases and J 9 bases; bases outside gene matches: 4. CDR1 WNHNN and CDR2 SYGVQD come from the germline V gene (reference sequence). The CDR3 spells CASSGGLAGIEQFF. The CDR3, as DNA: TGCGCCAGCAGTGGGGGACTAGCGGGCATTGAGCAGTTCTTC.

V and J are TRBV11-2 and TRBJ2-7; possibly TRBD1 for D (6 bases). Per germline, CDR1 SGHAT and CDR2 FQNNGV. V lost 1 base, J lost 3 bases, and 10 bases lay in between. The CDR3 runs 14 residues. CDR3 DNA sequence: TGTGCCAGCAGCTTAGGTATAGGGGGCTACGAGCAGTACTTC. It yields the protein CASSLGIGGYEQYF. The variable domain in full, completed from reference TRBV11-2 and TRBJ2-7, reads EAGVAQSPRYKIIEKRQSVAFWCNPISGHATLYWYQQILGQGPKLLIQFQNNGVVDDSQLPKDRFSAERLKGVDSTLKIQPAKLEDSAVYLCASSLGIGGYEQYFGPGTRLTVT.

This rearrangement joins TRBV27 to TRBJ2-7, with 8 bases matching TRBD2. Per germline, CDR1 MNHEY and CDR2 SMNVEV (reference sequence). J gave up 3 bases and V 6 bases, and 7 bases lay outside the gene matches. The CDR3 is made up of 14 amino acids. The CDR3 DNA is TGTGCCAGCAGAAGAGCGGGAGTCAACTACGAGCAGTACTTC. Translating it yields CASRRAGVNYEQYF.

This clone appeared a single time. The chain employs TRBV28 and TRBJ2-1; the match to TRBD2 covers 8 bases. The ends lost 2 bases at V and 5 bases at J; junction bases unmatched: 5. Per the germline V gene, CDR1 is MDHEN and CDR2 is SYDVKM. The CDR3 loop spans 15 amino acids. The CDR3 sequence is CASSLGTRYNNEQFF. DNA for the CDR3: TGTGCCAGCAGTTTAGGGACTAGATATAACAATGAGCAGTTCTTC.

The chain uses TRBV9 and TRBJ2-1; TRBD2 agrees at 12 bases. The V segment lost 2 bases and the J segment 2 bases; nucleotides outside the gene matches: 11. Per germline, CDR1 SGDLS and CDR2 YYNGEE. The CDR3 runs to 19 residues. In DNA form, the CDR3 reads TGTGCCAGCAGCGTGTCTCCCGGGCTAGCGGGAGGGGCCTACAATGAGCAGTTCTTC. Encoded protein: CASSVSPGLAGGAYNEQFF.

This clone appeared once. The chain couples TRBV5-1 to TRBJ2-7; D possibly corresponds to TRBD2 (7 bases). The V gene lost 2 bases and the J gene lost 2 bases, with 11 bases spanning the gap. Germline CDR1 reads SGHRS; CDR2 reads YFSETQ. The CDR3 is 14 residues long. This CDR3 reads CASSLGGATYEQYF. Written as DNA, the CDR3 is TGCGCCAGCAGCTTAGGGGGGGCGACCTACGAGCAGTACTTC. The complete variable domain, with remaining parts taken from reference TRBV5-1 and TRBJ2-7, reads KAGVTQTPRYLIKTRGQQVTLSCSPISGHRSVSWYQQTPGQGLQFLFEYFSETQRNKGNFPGRFSGRQFSNSRSEMNVSTLELGDSALYLCASSLGGATYEQYFGPGTRLTVT.

V usage is TRBV10-1 and J usage is TRBJ1-1, with 8 positions matching TRBD1. V was clipped by 3 bases and J by 4 bases; unmatched bases: 7. The length of the CDR3 is 15 residues. Germline V gene data show CDR1 as WNHNN and CDR2 as SYGVQD (reference sequence). The CDR3 reads CASSENRGAATEAFF. The DNA for the CDR3 is TGCGCCAGCAGTGAAAACAGGGGGGCGGCCACTGAAGCTTTCTTT.

CDR3 nucleotides: TGTGCCAGCAGCTCGCCTCGCGGTACCTATGGCTACACCTTC. Translation gives CASSSPRGTYGYTF. The chain links TRBV11-2 to TRBJ1-2; D remains ambiguous. V lost 4 bases to trimming and J lost 4 bases, with 13 bases between them. This CDR3 spans 14 amino acids. Germline V gene lookup returns CDR1 SGHAT and CDR2 FQNNGV.

The chain is built from TRBV7-8 and TRBJ2-2; 10 bases fit TRBD1. V dropped 5 bases and J dropped 2; count of bases not matched to a gene: 5. CDR1 and CDR2 from the germline V gene are SGHVS and FQNEAQ. This CDR3 is 16 amino acids long. Here the CDR3 reads CASSGRTGGNTGELFF. The DNA for the CDR3 is TGTGCCAGCAGCGGACGGACAGGGGGTAACACCGGGGAGCTGTTTTTT.

The chain employs TRBV29-1 and TRBJ1-4; unclear D gene. Per germline, CDR1 SQVTM and CDR2 ANQGSEA. The CDR3 spans 12 residues. V shed 4 bases and J shed 4 bases, with 7 bases lying between them. CDR3 DNA sequence: TGCAGCGTTGTGCAGAATAATGAAAAACTGTTTTTT. Its translation: CSVVQNNEKLFF.

This clone was picked up a small number of times. V is TRBV5-1 and J is TRBJ2-7, with D unclear. The V end lost 5 bases, the J end lost 0 bases, and 18 bases lay between the germline ends. CDR3 length: 16 amino acids. Germline V gene data show CDR1 as SGHRS and CDR2 as YFSETQ. In DNA, the CDR3 is TGCGCCAGCAGTTCCCTTGGGCCACAGAACTCCTACGAGCAGTACTTC. This codes for CASSSLGPQNSYEQYF.

This chain joins TRBV7-6 and TRBJ2-1, with 14 bases identical to TRBD2. V shed 3 bases, J shed 12 bases, and the junction held 4 bases outside the gene matches. CDR1 and CDR2 (germline): SGHVS, FNYEAQ. The CDR3 covers 14 residues. CDR3 amino acids: CASSLGLAGVLQFF. The CDR3 bases are TGTGCCAGCAGCTTGGGACTAGCGGGAGTTCTGCAGTTCTTC.

CDR3 sequence: CASSSDSTNEKLFF. CDR3 bases: TGCGCCAGCAGCTCCGACAGTACTAATGAAAAACTGTTTTTT. The rearrangement links TRBV5-1 to TRBJ1-4, with D possibly being TRBD1 (5 bases). CDR3 length: 14 amino acids. The germline V and J ends were trimmed by 3 bases and 2 bases, with 8 bases remaining between them. Looked up from germline, CDR1 is SGHRS and CDR2 is YFSETQ.

This clone has only one observation. The chain joins TRBV19 to TRBJ1-2, with D maybe TRBD1 (6 bases). The CDR3 sequence is 14 residues long. V was trimmed by 5 bases and J by 4 bases, leaving 14 bases between them. Germline assignment: CDR1 LNHDA and CDR2 SQIVND (reference sequence). The CDR3 here is CASSPGQIFYGYTF. CDR3 in DNA: TGTGCCAGTAGTCCTGGACAGATTTTCTATGGCTACACCTTC.

J is TRBJ2-7 and V is TRBV5-4, with a tentative D call TRBD2 (6 bases). Germline V gives CDR1 SGHNT, CDR2 YYREEE (reference sequence). The CDR3 length is 15 residues. The V and J ends lost 3 bases and 2 bases respectively, with 15 bases between them. CDR3 nucleotides: TGTGCCAGCAGCTCCGGGACTGTTAATCCCTACGAGCAGTACTTC. Translating it yields CASSSGTVNPYEQYF.

The rearrangement joins TRBV2 to TRBJ2-7; no definite D call. The CDR3 totals 14 residues. V lost 5 bases, J lost 0 bases, and 11 bases lay in between. Germline CDR1 and CDR2: SNHLY and FYNNEI. The CDR3 loop reads CASSSETSSYEQYF. The CDR3 DNA reads TGTGCCAGCAGTTCCGAGACATCCTCCTACGAGCAGTACTTC.

The chain links TRBV30 to TRBJ2-6; the match to TRBD2 covers 7 bases. With V trimmed by 4 bases and J by 2 bases, 14 bases remained unmatched. CDR1 is GTSNPN and CDR2 is SVGIG in the germline V gene (reference sequence). The CDR3 has 18 residues. CDR3 loop: CAWKPRGRVLAGANVLTF. CDR3 in DNA: TGTGCCTGGAAGCCCCGGGGGAGGGTTCTCGCTGGGGCCAACGTCCTGACTTTC.

The chain employs TRBV28 and TRBJ1-2, with 7 bases lining up with TRBD1. The CDR3 has 12 amino acids. Per the germline V gene, CDR1 is MDHEN and CDR2 is SYDVKM. The J segment lost 8 bases and the V segment lost 6 bases, leaving 6 bases of the junction unmatched. The CDR3: CASSPGQDGYTF. The CDR3 bases are TGTGCCAGCAGCCCCGGACAGGACGGCTACACCTTC.

V gene TRBV7-9 combines with J gene TRBJ1-1; the match to TRBD1 covers 7 bases. Per germline, CDR1 SEHNR and CDR2 FQNEAQ (reference sequence). The CDR3 runs 15 residues. V lost 4 bases and J lost 6; bases outside the gene matches: 11. The CDR3 sequence: CASSSQGIGVSEAFF. The CDR3 region has the DNA TGTGCCAGCAGCTCACAGGGGATTGGAGTCTCTGAAGCTTTCTTT. The variable domain in full, with the rest retrieved from reference TRBV7-9 and TRBJ1-1, is DTGVSQNPRHKITKRGQNVTFRCDPISEHNRLYWYRQTLGQGPEFLTYFQNEAQLEKSRLLSDRFSAERPKGSFSTLEIQRTEQGDSAMYLCASSSQGIGVSEAFFGQGTRLTVV.